This T cell receptor beta chain comes out of a study of cytomegalovirus exposure and HLA in healthy donors. Of note for this clone: Its antigen is unidentified.

Primers included in the PCR were 60 Vbeta and 13 Jbeta primers. The data were produced by immunoSEQ multiplex PCR, yet TCRdb's version contains in-frame clones alone and is incomplete. The data include just over 40,000 clones; the top ten clones carry 6.2%. Regarding the study as a whole: The study recorded 150 to 200 TCR beta chains that were cytomegalovirus-associated.

The CDR3 extends over 14 amino acids. V trimming: 3 bases; J trimming: 3 bases; junction bases outside the gene matches: 2. Germline V gene data show CDR1 as SGHVS and CDR2 as FQNEAQ. The chain uses TRBV7-8 and TRBJ1-2, with 9 bases aligning to TRBD1. The specimen sequenced was PBMCs. The TCR sequence derives from a man aged 25 to 40 in good health and CMV-seronegative. The CDR3 DNA sequence: TGTGCCAGCAGCTTTACAGGGGGCGACTATGGCTACACCTTC. Translated, it gives CASSFTGGDYGYTF.